This entry is about one T cell receptor (beta chain). Its antigen is as yet unknown. The source of the sample is a study of T cells expressing NK-cell markers. Overall study context: TCR beta repertoires came from sorted CD3+CD56+NKG2C+, CD3+CD56+NKG2C- and CD3+CD56-NKG2C+ T cells.

Findings and limits, study-wide: For four donors, these clonotypes were likewise the leading ones in the CD3+CD56-NKG2C+ fraction.

Looked up from germline, CDR1 is SGDLS and CDR2 is YYNGEE. The CDR3 has 17 amino acids. From the 5' RACE reads, TCRdb lists one entry per CDR3 protein and no DNA. The specimen's table records fewer than 400,000 distinct CDR3 sequences. Material for sequencing was blood T cells: a sorted CD56 or NKG2C T cell subset, CD4+ or CD8+ T cells, or bulk PBMC T cells (not recorded which). This clonotype originated in a man aged 18-75 years in good health. The gene calls are TRBV9 and TRBJ1-3; TCRdb's D call, TRBD1, is unchecked because there is no DNA. The CDR3 reads CASSIREGEHSGNTIYF.